This T cell receptor beta chain was obtained from a study of shared clonotypes between healthy human individuals. In its sample, this clone was seen once. Some clones are missing from TCRdb's copy, which holds only in-frame ones; the method was immunoSEQ multiplex PCR. This sample has about 1 million clones; approximately 80% occur once, and the top ten carry 0.52%. In germline, CDR1 is LNHDA, CDR2 SQIVND (reference sequence). This CDR3 is built from 16 residues. V lost 0 bases to trimming and J lost 6 bases; unmatched junction nucleotides: 6. The specimen sequenced was memory CD4+ T cells from PBMCs. Subset: CD45RA-negative fraction. The chain links TRBV19 to TRBJ1-5; 9 bases match TRBD1. The receptor's source is a young man in good health. Some clones in this sample may be carry-over from other donors' samples. DNA of the CDR3: TGTGCCAGTAGTATAGAAGACAGGGGGTACGTTCAGCCCCAGCATTTT. Its translation is CASSIEDRGYVQPQHF.